The 20 T cell receptor beta chains below all came from one sample that was sequenced in a study of cytomegalovirus exposure and HLA in healthy donors. PCR involved 60 Vbeta and 13 Jbeta primers. The repertoire was sequenced with immunoSEQ multiplex PCR; TCRdb's copy has only in-frame clones and lacks some. In the table there are tens of thousands of clones, 70% to 85% of which are singletons. The sample consisted of PBMCs. The receptors originated from a man aged 55 to 70 in good health and CMV-seronegative.

V and J are TRBV5-1 and TRBJ1-3; no definite D call. The CDR3 loop spans 13 amino acids. The germline V gene encodes CDR1 SGHRS and CDR2 YFSETQ. Between the trimmed V and J ends, which lost 4 bases and 1 base, there was a span of 6 bases. The CDR3 nucleotides are TGCGCCAGCAGCGTAGATTCTGGAAACACCATATATTTT. Translated, it gives CASSVDSGNTIYF.

The rearrangement joins TRBV6-1 to TRBJ2-1; D possibly corresponds to TRBD1 (6 bases). V was trimmed by 2 bases and J by 7 bases, leaving 12 bases between them. Germline-derived CDR1 and CDR2 are MNHNS and SASEGT. There are 14 residues in the CDR3. The CDR3: CASSESRTANEQFF. The CDR3 nucleotides are TGTGCCAGCAGTGAATCCCGGACAGCTAATGAGCAGTTCTTC.

The chain joins TRBV10-2 to TRBJ1-6, with TRBD1 as a possible D gene (6 bases). The germline V gene encodes CDR1 WSHSY and CDR2 SAAADI. V was cut by 6 bases and J by 7 bases, with 13 bases left in between. The CDR3 has 14 amino acids. The CDR3 sequence is CASRVTQGNSPLHF. The CDR3 coding sequence is TGCGCCAGCAGAGTGACACAGGGCAATTCACCCCTCCACTTT.

There are a few counts of this clone. The chain is built from TRBV9 and TRBJ1-3; 9 positions match TRBD1. Germline V gene lookup returns CDR1 SGDLS and CDR2 YYNGEE. This CDR3 is 14 amino acids long. V dropped 4 bases and J dropped 7; count of bases not matched to a gene: 6. The CDR3 spells CASSLGQGRNTIYF. DNA of the CDR3: TGTGCCAGCAGCCTCGGACAGGGGAGGAACACCATATATTTT.

J is TRBJ2-7 and V is TRBV19, with D possibly matching TRBD1 (6 bases). The V end lost 5 bases, the J end lost 2 bases, and 19 bases lay between the germline ends. Germline V gives CDR1 LNHDA, CDR2 SQIVND (reference sequence). CDR3 size: 16 residues. The DNA of the CDR3 is TGTGCCAGTAGTCCCAATGGGGGCAGGCCCCCCTACGAGCAGTACTTC. As protein: CASSPNGGRPPYEQYF.

This clone showed up just once. The rearrangement links TRBV5-1 to TRBJ1-3, with D possibly being TRBD1 (5 bases). The CDR3 contains 15 residues. V gave up 2 bases and J gave up 0 bases, with 9 bases separating them. Germline V CDR1 and CDR2: SGHRS, YFSETQ. The CDR3 region is CASSFTGNSGNTIYF. CDR3 in DNA: TGCGCCAGCAGCTTCACAGGCAACTCTGGAAACACCATATATTTT.

The chain employs TRBV6-5 and TRBJ2-5; 8 bases are shared with TRBD1. V was clipped by 7 bases and J by 5 bases; unmatched bases: 9. CDR1 is MNHEY, CDR2 SVGAGI, per germline. The CDR3 runs 14 residues. This CDR3 reads CASTITRGRETQYF. CDR3 nucleotide sequence: TGTGCCAGCACAATAACCAGGGGGCGGGAGACCCAGTACTTC.

This clone was picked up a small number of times. This rearrangement joins TRBV28 to TRBJ2-1; the match to TRBD2 covers 12 bases. This CDR3 spans 15 amino acids. Germline CDR1 reads MDHEN; CDR2 reads SYDVKM. V lost 4 bases, J lost 5 bases, and 3 bases stayed unmatched. For the CDR3, the DNA is TGTGCCAGCAGTTCGGGACTAGCGGGTAACAATGAGCAGTTCTTC. Translated, it gives CASSSGLAGNNEQFF.

V gene TRBV19 combines with J gene TRBJ1-2; TRBD1 is a possible D gene (6 bases). The CDR3 sequence is 14 residues long. Germline V CDR1 and CDR2: LNHDA, SQIVND (reference sequence). The germline V and J ends were trimmed by 3 bases and 4 bases, with 12 bases remaining between them. DNA for the CDR3: TGTGCCAGTAGTATCCGGACAGCAATCTATGGCTACACCTTC. Protein product: CASSIRTAIYGYTF.

J is TRBJ2-5 and V is TRBV5-8; D is possibly TRBD2 (5 bases). From germline, CDR1 is SGHTS and CDR2 YDEGEE. Trimming removed 4 bases at V and 4 bases at J, with 14 bases between. This CDR3 contains 14 residues. The CDR3 region has the DNA TGTGCCAGCAGCCCCGGCCAAGGGAGAGAGACCCAGTACTTC. This gives the protein CASSPGQGRETQYF. The variable domain in full, completed from reference TRBV5-8 and TRBJ2-5, reads EAGVTQSPTHLIKTRGQQATLRCSPISGHTSVYWYQQALGLGLQFLLWYDEGEERNRGNFPPRFSGRQFPNYSSELNVNALELEDSALYLCASSPGQGRETQYFGPGTRLLVL.

The gene calls are TRBV13 and TRBJ2-3; D remains ambiguous. Germline V gives CDR1 PRHDT, CDR2 FYEKMQ (reference sequence). CDR3 length: 14 amino acids. The ends were cut back, 2 bases at V and 6 bases at J, with 12 bases in the middle. Here the CDR3 reads CASSLLQTYDTQYF. In DNA, the CDR3 is TGTGCCAGCAGCTTACTACAGACCTACGATACGCAGTATTTT.

The gene calls are TRBV9 and TRBJ1-3; 8 bases line up with TRBD1. The CDR3 runs to 16 residues. CDR1 is SGDLS, CDR2 YYNGEE, per germline. The V segment lost 2 bases and the J segment 4 bases; nucleotides outside the gene matches: 8. The CDR3 coding sequence is TGTGCCAGCAGCGTGGGGACAGGACAACTCGGAAACACCATATATTTT. Translation gives CASSVGTGQLGNTIYF.

This clone showed up just a few times. V is TRBV28 and J is TRBJ2-7; D perhaps matches TRBD2 (6 bases). V was cut by 8 bases and J by 5 bases, with 13 bases left in between. Germline CDR1 and CDR2: MDHEN and SYDVKM. CDR3 length: 12 amino acids. CDR3 protein: CASGGNQDEQYF. CDR3 nucleotides: TGTGCCAGCGGCGGGAATCAGGACGAGCAGTACTTC.

The V call is TRBV27, the J call TRBJ2-7, with D maybe TRBD2 (6 bases). V was trimmed by 1 base and J by 6 bases, leaving 10 bases between them. The CDR3 runs 13 residues. Germline CDR1 and CDR2: MNHEY and SMNVEV (reference sequence). The CDR3 DNA reads as TGTGCCAGCAGTTTATTTAAGGGACTCGAGCAGTACTTC. Translated: CASSLFKGLEQYF.

This clone turned up a few times. The chain links TRBV29-1 to TRBJ1-4; no reliable D call. CDR1 is SQVTM and CDR2 is ANQGSEA in the germline V gene. The CDR3 length is 14 residues. Trimming took off 2 bases at V and 7 bases at J, with 14 bases between the two ends. The CDR3, as DNA: TGCAGCGTTGAACGGTCGTACGAGGGTGAAAAACTGTTTTTT. As protein: CSVERSYEGEKLFF.

The chain couples TRBV9 to TRBJ2-2, with D possibly being TRBD2 (5 bases). V dropped 3 bases and J dropped 5 bases, with 14 bases sitting between them. This CDR3 is built from 15 residues. CDR1 SGDLS and CDR2 YYNGEE come from the germline V gene. The CDR3 reads CASSGASLGTGELFF. CDR3 coding DNA: TGTGCCAGCAGCGGAGCTAGCCTGGGGACCGGGGAGCTGTTTTTT.

The rearrangement links TRBV7-8 to TRBJ2-7, with D perhaps matching TRBD1 (5 bases). Germline assignment: CDR1 SGHVS and CDR2 FQNEAQ. The V end was cut by 1 base, the J end by 5 bases, with 12 bases between. The CDR3 covers 14 residues. CDR3 amino acids: CASSLGAGLDEQYF. The CDR3 nucleotides are TGTGCCAGCAGCTTAGGGGCAGGGTTGGACGAGCAGTACTTC.

This clone was recorded a few times. The chain is built from TRBV19 and TRBJ2-4; TRBD2 agrees at 12 bases. CDR3 length equals 18 residues. V lost 6 bases, J lost 7 bases, and 16 bases stayed unmatched. Germline V lookup: CDR1 LNHDA, CDR2 SQIVND (reference sequence). The CDR3 DNA sequence: TGTGCCAGTAGCCCCGAAACGACTAGCGGGAGCATTAAGAACATTCAGTACTTC. Protein: CASSPETTSGSIKNIQYF. The whole variable domain, remainder taken from reference TRBV19 and TRBJ2-4, is DGGITQSPKYLFRKEGQNVTLSCEQNLNHDAMYWYRQDPGQGLRLIYYSQIVNDFQKGDIAEGYSVSREKKESFPLTVTSAQKNPTAFYLCASSPETTSGSIKNIQYFGAGTRLSVL.

The chain has TRBV19 and TRBJ1-1; TRBD1 might be the D (5 bases). Germline V gene data show CDR1 as LNHDA and CDR2 as SQIVND (reference sequence). The CDR3 length is 15 residues. V lost 3 bases and J 3 bases, leaving 14 bases between the germline ends. Here the CDR3 reads CASSIGFGGDTEAFF. CDR3 DNA: TGTGCCAGTAGTATCGGTTTTGGGGGGGACACTGAAGCTTTCTTT.

The rearrangement links TRBV6-5 to TRBJ2-7; 7 bases are a match to TRBD1. This CDR3 has 14 amino acids. Germline lookup yields CDR1 MNHEY and CDR2 SVGAGI. V lost 6 bases to trimming and J lost 2 bases; unmatched junction nucleotides: 7. In DNA form, the CDR3 reads TGTGCCAGCAGACAGGGGCCCAGGACCTACGAGCAGTACTTC. Residues: CASRQGPRTYEQYF.